These T cell receptor beta chains were read from a single sample in a study of PD-1 blockade in classical Hodgkin lymphoma. TCRdb's table, derived via immunoSEQ multiplex PCR, lists solely in-frame clones and lacks some. Of around 7,100 clones listed, around three quarters are singletons. This sample comprised peripheral blood mononuclear cells (PBMCs), obtained at baseline. These receptors were collected from a human donor with classical Hodgkin lymphoma. Both conserved end residues are part of each CDR3. Each record gives: V gene, clone size, J gene, D gene, CDR3 protein, CDR3 DNA. D genes are given only for firm matches. Clone size appears in some rows only: once, few, many, or a class for an expanded clone.

TRBV7-2	NA	TRBJ1-1	NA	CASSRWTASEAFF	TGTGCCAGCAGCAGATGGACAGCCTCTGAAGCTTTCTTT
TRBV2	NA	TRBJ1-4	NA	CASSAGLWDEKLFF	TGTGCCAGCAGCGCAGGGCTTTGGGATGAAAAACTGTTTTTT
TRBV19	NA	TRBJ1-2	NA	CASLDRFNYGYTF	TGTGCCAGTTTGGACAGATTCAACTATGGCTACACCTTC
TRBV11-1	NA	TRBJ2-7	NA	CASSSLGVYEQYF	TGTGCCAGCAGCTCTCTCGGTGTATACGAGCAGTACTTC
TRBV6-1	few	TRBJ1-5	NA	CASSEFRDQPQHF	TGTGCCAGCAGTGAATTCAGGGATCAGCCCCAGCATTTT
TRBV25-1	few	TRBJ2-3	NA	CASSEYSGTDTQYF	TGTGCCAGCAGTGAATATAGCGGCACAGATACGCAGTATTTT
TRBV10-2	NA	TRBJ1-1	TRBD1	CASGTGNLTEAFF	TGCGCCAGCGGGACAGGGAATCTCACTGAAGCTTTCTTT
TRBV2	NA	TRBJ2-3	TRBD2	CASSFPQREGPDTQYF	TGTGCCAGCAGCTTCCCCCAGCGGGAGGGCCCAGATACGCAGTATTTT
TRBV4-3	NA	TRBJ1-2	NA	CASSQEGASLYGYTF	TGCGCCAGCAGCCAAGAGGGGGCCAGCCTCTATGGCTACACCTTC
TRBV5-5	NA	TRBJ2-5	TRBD2	CASSWSAGSAQETQYF	TGTGCCAGCAGCTGGTCAGCGGGGTCGGCCCAAGAGACCCAGTACTTC
TRBV6-5	NA	TRBJ1-1	TRBD1	CASSYSTGDAEAFF	TGTGCCAGCAGTTACTCGACAGGGGACGCTGAAGCTTTCTTT
TRBV5-4	NA	TRBJ2-4	NA	CASSSTIAKNIQYF	TGTGCCAGCAGCTCGACTATAGCCAAAAACATTCAGTACTTC
TRBV30	NA	TRBJ2-5	NA	CAWALTGMLLETQYF	TGTGCCTGGGCGTTGACAGGAATGCTCCTAGAGACCCAGTACTTC
TRBV5-1	NA	TRBJ2-1	NA	CASSATSSEQFF	TGCGCCAGCAGCGCCACTAGCAGTGAGCAGTTCTTC
TRBV14	once	TRBJ2-7	NA	CASSARDGPGLHEQYF	TGTGCCAGCAGCGCCCGGGACGGCCCCGGTCTCCACGAGCAGTACTTC
TRBV6-1	NA	TRBJ2-7	NA	CASTVDPSPSYEQYF	TGTGCCAGCACGGTTGACCCCAGCCCTTCCTACGAGCAGTACTTC
TRBV2	NA	TRBJ1-2	TRBD1	CASRRDRDDGYTF	TGTGCCAGCAGGCGGGACAGGGACGATGGCTACACCTTC
TRBV2	NA	TRBJ2-1	NA	CASSAGQKQFF	TGTGCCAGCAGCGCTGGGCAGAAGCAGTTCTTC
TRBV18	NA	TRBJ1-1	TRBD1	CASSRQGATEAFF	TGTGCCAGCTCACGACAGGGGGCGACTGAAGCTTTCTTT
TRBV10-3	NA	TRBJ2-3	TRBD2	CAISLTSGTDTQYF	TGTGCCATCAGCCTCACTAGCGGGACAGATACGCAGTATTTT
TRBV19	NA	TRBJ2-7	NA	CAVGRVGSSYEQYF	TGTGCCGTCGGAAGGGTTGGGAGCTCCTACGAGCAGTACTTC
TRBV7-9	few	TRBJ2-7	NA	CASSSSSEYEQYF	TGTGCCAGCAGCTCGTCTAGCGAGTACGAGCAGTACTTC
TRBV19	NA	TRBJ2-7	TRBD1	CASSIEPQGAQYF	TGTGCCAGTAGTATAGAACCTCAGGGGGCGCAGTACTTC
TRBV29-1	NA	TRBJ2-1	TRBD1	CSGQGSSYNEQFF	TGCAGCGGACAGGGTAGCTCCTACAATGAGCAGTTCTTC
TRBV7-7	NA	TRBJ2-2	TRBD1	CASSQGQGNTGELFF	TGTGCCAGCAGCCAGGGACAGGGTAACACCGGGGAGCTGTTTTTT
TRBV7-9	NA	TRBJ1-2	NA	CASSGTPGSGYTF	TGTGCCAGTTCCGGCACCCCGGGAAGTGGCTACACCTTC
TRBV11-3	NA	TRBJ2-3	TRBD1	CASSPTGGTQYF	TGTGCCAGCAGCCCAACAGGGGGTACGCAGTATTTT
TRBV6-6	NA	TRBJ1-6	TRBD1	CATSAGGYNSPLHF	TGTGCCACCTCGGCAGGGGGCTATAATTCACCCCTCCACTTT
TRBV7-9	NA	TRBJ1-2	TRBD1	CASSQRTGTGVYYGYTF	TGTGCCAGCAGCCAGAGAACCGGGACAGGGGTTTACTATGGCTACACCTTC
TRBV11-2	once	TRBJ1-3	TRBD1	CASSQSRGTRNTIYF	TGTGCCAGCAGCCAATCCAGGGGGACTAGAAACACCATATATTTT
TRBV7-3	NA	TRBJ1-2	NA	CASSAGLKTDYGYTF	TGTGCCAGCAGCGCAGGACTCAAAACGGACTATGGCTACACCTTC
TRBV7-7	NA	TRBJ1-1	NA	CASSFLQGSLNTEAFF	TGTGCCAGCAGCTTCCTTCAGGGGTCTTTGAACACTGAAGCTTTCTTT
TRBV6-6	NA	TRBJ2-7	TRBD1	CASRTGSEQYF	TGTGCCAGCAGGACAGGGTCCGAGCAGTACTTC
TRBV5-4	NA	TRBJ2-7	NA	CASSPDRTFYEQYF	TGTGCCAGCAGCCCCGATCGGACCTTCTACGAGCAGTACTTC
TRBV11-3	NA	TRBJ1-6	TRBD1	CASSLRDRGAYNSPLHF	TGTGCCAGCAGCCTCCGAGACAGGGGGGCTTATAATTCACCCCTCCACTTT
TRBV11-3	NA	TRBJ2-7	NA	CASSAYQGGPSTYEQYF	TGTGCCAGCAGCGCTTACCAAGGAGGGCCCTCGACCTACGAGCAGTACTTC
TRBV19	few	TRBJ2-1	NA	CASSMRNNEQFF	TGTGCCAGTAGTATGAGGAACAATGAGCAGTTCTTC
TRBV6-6	NA	TRBJ2-1	NA	CASRGVIDEQFF	TGTGCCAGCAGGGGGGTTATCGATGAGCAGTTCTTC
TRBV19	NA	TRBJ2-5	TRBD2	CATRTSGLLQETQYF	TGTGCCACTCGGACTAGCGGGTTACTCCAAGAGACCCAGTACTTC
TRBV7-9	NA	TRBJ2-7	TRBD1	CASSLDRTGVYEQYF	TGTGCCAGCAGCTTAGACCGGACAGGGGTCTACGAGCAGTACTTC
TRBV5-1	NA	TRBJ1-6	NA	CASSLEGQRNSPLHF	TGCGCCAGCAGCTTGGAAGGTCAGAGGAATTCACCCCTCCACTTT
TRBV4-3	NA	TRBJ2-1	NA	CASSQERTRGVDEQFF	TGCGCCAGCAGCCAGGAACGGACTAGGGGGGTGGATGAGCAGTTCTTC
TRBV11-3	NA	TRBJ2-7	NA	CASSLIPGNPYEQYF	TGTGCCAGCAGTTTGATTCCGGGGAATCCCTACGAGCAGTACTTC
TRBV25-1	NA	TRBJ1-4	NA	CASTALEKLFF	TGTGCCAGCACCGCGTTAGAAAAACTGTTTTTT
TRBV6-4	NA	TRBJ1-2	NA	CAAVPIYRGFYGYTF	TGTGCCGCAGTGCCAATTTACCGGGGCTTCTATGGCTACACCTTC
TRBV5-4	NA	TRBJ1-3	NA	CASSAGTPRSGNTIYF	TGTGCCAGCAGCGCCGGGACACCTCGGTCTGGAAACACCATATATTTT
TRBV14	NA	TRBJ1-3	TRBD1	CASRRTGFGNTIYF	TGTGCCAGCAGACGGACAGGGTTTGGAAACACCATATATTTT
TRBV29-1	NA	TRBJ2-3	TRBD2	CSVITSGPSTDTQYF	TGCAGCGTGATCACTAGCGGGCCTAGCACAGATACGCAGTATTTT
TRBV9	NA	TRBJ2-7	NA	CASSVGGSAYEQYF	TGTGCCAGCAGCGTAGGGGGATCGGCTTACGAGCAGTACTTC
TRBV6-1	NA	TRBJ1-1	NA	CASSVQGNTEAFF	TGTGCCAGCAGTGTTCAGGGTAACACTGAAGCTTTCTTT
TRBV19	NA	TRBJ1-2	NA	CASSQPEEVSVYGYTF	TGTGCCAGTAGTCAGCCGGAGGAGGTTTCGGTCTATGGCTACACCTTC
TRBV27	NA	TRBJ2-3	NA	CAQGLDSTDTQYF	TGTGCACAGGGTCTGGATAGCACAGATACGCAGTATTTT
TRBV29-1	NA	TRBJ2-2	TRBD2	CSTVRGDTGELFF	TGCAGCACTGTTCGGGGGGACACCGGGGAGCTGTTTTTT
TRBV7-9	NA	TRBJ2-2	TRBD2	CASSLLREGEGGELFF	TGTGCCAGCAGCTTACTGAGGGAGGGCGAAGGCGGGGAGCTGTTTTTT